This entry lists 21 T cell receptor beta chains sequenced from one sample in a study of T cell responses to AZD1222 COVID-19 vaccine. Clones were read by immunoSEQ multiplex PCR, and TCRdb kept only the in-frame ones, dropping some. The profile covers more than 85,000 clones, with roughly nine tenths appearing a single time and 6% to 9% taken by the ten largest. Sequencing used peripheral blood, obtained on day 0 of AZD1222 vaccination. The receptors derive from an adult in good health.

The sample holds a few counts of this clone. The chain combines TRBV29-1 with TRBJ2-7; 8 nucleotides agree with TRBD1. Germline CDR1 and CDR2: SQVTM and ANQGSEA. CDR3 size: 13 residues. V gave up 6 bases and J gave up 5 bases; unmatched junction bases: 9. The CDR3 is CSVAGTGNNEQYF. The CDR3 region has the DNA TGCAGCGTCGCCGGGACAGGTAACAACGAGCAGTACTTC.

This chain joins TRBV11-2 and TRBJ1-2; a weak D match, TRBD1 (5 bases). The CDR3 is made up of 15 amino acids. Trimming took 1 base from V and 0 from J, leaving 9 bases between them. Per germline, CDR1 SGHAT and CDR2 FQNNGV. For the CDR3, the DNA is TGTGCCAGCAGCTTAGGGACACCCGCTAACTATGGCTACACCTTC. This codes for CASSLGTPANYGYTF.

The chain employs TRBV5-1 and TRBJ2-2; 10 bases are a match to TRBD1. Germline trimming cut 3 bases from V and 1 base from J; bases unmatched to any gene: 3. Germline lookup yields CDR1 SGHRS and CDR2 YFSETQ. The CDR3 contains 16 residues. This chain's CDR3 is CASSSGTGVNTGELFF. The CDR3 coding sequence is TGCGCCAGCAGCTCCGGGACAGGGGTGAACACCGGGGAGCTGTTTTTT.

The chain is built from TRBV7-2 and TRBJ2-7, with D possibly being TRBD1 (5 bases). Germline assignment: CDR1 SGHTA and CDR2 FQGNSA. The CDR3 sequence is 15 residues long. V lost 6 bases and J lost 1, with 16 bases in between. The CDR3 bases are TGTGCCAGCAGTCGTCAGGGTTCGATGTCCTACGAGCAGTACTTC. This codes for CASSRQGSMSYEQYF.

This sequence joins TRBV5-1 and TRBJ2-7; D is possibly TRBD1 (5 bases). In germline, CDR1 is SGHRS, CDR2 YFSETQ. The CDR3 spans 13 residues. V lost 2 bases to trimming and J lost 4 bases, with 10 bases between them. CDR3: CASSFQGSYEQYF. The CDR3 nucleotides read TGCGCCAGCAGCTTTCAGGGTAGTTACGAGCAGTACTTC.

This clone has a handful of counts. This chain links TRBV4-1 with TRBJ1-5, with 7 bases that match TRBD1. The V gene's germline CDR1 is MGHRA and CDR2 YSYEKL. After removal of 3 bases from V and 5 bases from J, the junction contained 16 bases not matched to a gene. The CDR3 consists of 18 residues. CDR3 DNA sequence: TGCGCCAGCAGCCAGTCCTCCCGAACAGGGACAGCCTATCAGCCCCAGCATTTT. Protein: CASSQSSRTGTAYQPQHF.

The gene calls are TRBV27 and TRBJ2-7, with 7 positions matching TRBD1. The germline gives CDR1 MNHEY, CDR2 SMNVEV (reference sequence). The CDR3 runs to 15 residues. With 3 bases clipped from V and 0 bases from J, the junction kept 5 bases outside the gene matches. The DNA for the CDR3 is TGTGCCAGCAGTTTGTCGTACAGGGGCTCCTACGAGCAGTACTTC. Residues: CASSLSYRGSYEQYF.

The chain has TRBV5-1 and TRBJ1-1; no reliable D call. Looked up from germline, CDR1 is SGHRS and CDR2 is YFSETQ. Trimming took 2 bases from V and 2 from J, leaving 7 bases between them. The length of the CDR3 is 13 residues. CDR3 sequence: CASSLMGNTEAFF. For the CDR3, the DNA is TGCGCCAGCAGCTTAATGGGAAACACTGAAGCTTTCTTT.

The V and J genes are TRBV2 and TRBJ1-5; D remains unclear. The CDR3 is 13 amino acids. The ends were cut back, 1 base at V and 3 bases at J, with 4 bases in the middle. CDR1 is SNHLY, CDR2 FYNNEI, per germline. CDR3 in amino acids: CASSEGSNQPQHF. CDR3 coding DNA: TGTGCCAGCAGTGAAGGGTCCAATCAGCCCCAGCATTTT.

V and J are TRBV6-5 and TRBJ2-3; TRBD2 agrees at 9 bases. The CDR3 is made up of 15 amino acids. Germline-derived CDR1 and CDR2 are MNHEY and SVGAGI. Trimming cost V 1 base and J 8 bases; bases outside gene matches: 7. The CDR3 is CASSYFSLAGSTQYF. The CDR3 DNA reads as TGTGCCAGCAGTTACTTCTCGCTAGCGGGGTCTACGCAGTATTTT.

The CDR3 DNA is TGTGCCAGCACCGTAGCGGGCACCCCCTACGAGCAGTACTTC. This gives the protein CASTVAGTPYEQYF. The chain carries TRBV28 and TRBJ2-7; 7 positions agree with TRBD2. J was trimmed by 2 bases and V by 7 bases; bases with no gene match: 8. The CDR3 spans 14 residues. From germline, CDR1 is MDHEN and CDR2 SYDVKM.

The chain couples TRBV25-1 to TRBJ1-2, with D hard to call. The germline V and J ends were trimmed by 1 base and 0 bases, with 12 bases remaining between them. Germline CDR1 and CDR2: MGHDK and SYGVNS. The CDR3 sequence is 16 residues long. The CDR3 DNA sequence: TGTGCCAGCAGTGAATCCTGGACCAAAACTAACTATGGCTACACCTTC. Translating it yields CASSESWTKTNYGYTF.

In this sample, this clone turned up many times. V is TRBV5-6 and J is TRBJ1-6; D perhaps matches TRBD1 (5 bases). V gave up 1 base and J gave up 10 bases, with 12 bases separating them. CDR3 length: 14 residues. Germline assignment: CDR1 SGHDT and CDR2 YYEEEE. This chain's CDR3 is CASSLQGVESPLHF. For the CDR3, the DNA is TGTGCCAGCAGCTTGCAAGGGGTGGAATCACCCCTCCACTTT.

This chain's CDR3 is CASSRSTGEVHGYTF. In nucleotides, the CDR3 is TGCGCCAGCAGCCGATCGACAGGGGAGGTTCATGGCTACACCTTC. V and J are TRBV5-1 and TRBJ1-2; 8 bases are shared with TRBD1. The CDR3 covers 15 residues. With 4 bases clipped from V and 6 bases from J, the junction kept 11 bases outside the gene matches. Germline assignment: CDR1 SGHRS and CDR2 YFSETQ.

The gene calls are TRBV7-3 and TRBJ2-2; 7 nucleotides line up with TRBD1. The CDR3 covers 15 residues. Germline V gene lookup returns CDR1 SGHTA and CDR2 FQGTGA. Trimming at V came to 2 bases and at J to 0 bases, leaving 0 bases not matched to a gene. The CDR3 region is CASSLQGANTGELFF. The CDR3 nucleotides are TGTGCCAGCAGCTTACAGGGGGCGAACACCGGGGAGCTGTTTTTT.

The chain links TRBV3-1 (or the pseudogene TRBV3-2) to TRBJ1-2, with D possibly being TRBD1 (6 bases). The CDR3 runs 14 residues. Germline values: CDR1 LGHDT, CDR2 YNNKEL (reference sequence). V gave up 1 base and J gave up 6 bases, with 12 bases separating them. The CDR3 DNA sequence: TGTGCCAGCAGCCAAGCAGGGGCGCTTGATGGCTACACCTTC. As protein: CASSQAGALDGYTF.

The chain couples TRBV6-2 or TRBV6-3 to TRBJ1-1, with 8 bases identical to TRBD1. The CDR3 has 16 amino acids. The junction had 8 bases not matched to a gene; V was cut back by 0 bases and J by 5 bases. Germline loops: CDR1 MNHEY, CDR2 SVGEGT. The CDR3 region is CASSYSTDRAGTEAFF. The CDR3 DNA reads TGTGCCAGCAGTTACTCGACGGACAGGGCAGGGACTGAAGCTTTCTTT.

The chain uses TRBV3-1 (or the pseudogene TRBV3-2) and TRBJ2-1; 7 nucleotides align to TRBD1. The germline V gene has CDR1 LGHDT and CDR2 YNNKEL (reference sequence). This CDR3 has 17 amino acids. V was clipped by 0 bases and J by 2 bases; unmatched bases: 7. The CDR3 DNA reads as TGTGCCAGCAGCCAAGAAGGGATCGGGACAGCCTACAATGAGCAGTTCTTC. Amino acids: CASSQEGIGTAYNEQFF.

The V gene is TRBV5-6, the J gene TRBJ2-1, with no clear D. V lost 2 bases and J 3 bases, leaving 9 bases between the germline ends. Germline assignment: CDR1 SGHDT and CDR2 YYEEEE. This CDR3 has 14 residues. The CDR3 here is CASSFRQIYNEQFF. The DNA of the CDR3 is TGTGCCAGCAGCTTCCGCCAAATCTACAATGAGCAGTTCTTC.

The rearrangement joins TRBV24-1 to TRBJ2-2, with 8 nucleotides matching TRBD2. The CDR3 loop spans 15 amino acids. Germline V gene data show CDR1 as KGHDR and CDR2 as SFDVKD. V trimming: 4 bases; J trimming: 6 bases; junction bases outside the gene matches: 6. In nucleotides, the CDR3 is TGTGCCACCAGTGAGGCGGGACTAGACTCCGGGGAGCTGTTTTTT. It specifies CATSEAGLDSGELFF.

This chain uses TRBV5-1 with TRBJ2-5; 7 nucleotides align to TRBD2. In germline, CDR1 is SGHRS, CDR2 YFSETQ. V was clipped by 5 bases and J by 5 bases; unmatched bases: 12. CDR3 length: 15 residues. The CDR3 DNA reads TGCGCCAGCAGTAATTGGGTAGCGGGTTTGGAGACCCAGTACTTC. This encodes CASSNWVAGLETQYF.